The 30 T cell receptor beta chains listed next were all sequenced from one sample in a study of blood T cell repertoires in COVID-19. Sequenced by immunoSEQ multiplex PCR; TCRdb stores in-frame clones only, minus some. The sample lists some 150,000 clones, 70% to 90% occurring once. Material: peripheral blood. The receptors here all came from a woman in her fifties or sixties with COVID-19, enrolled during active disease.

This sequence joins TRBV9 and TRBJ2-2, with 9 bases lining up with TRBD2. CDR3 length: 16 residues. The germline V gene has CDR1 SGDLS and CDR2 YYNGEE. J gave up 4 bases and V 0 bases, and 4 bases lay outside the gene matches. The CDR3 bases are TGTGCCAGCAGCGTAGTGGGGACTAGCCCCACCGGGGAGCTGTTTTTT. Translated, it gives CASSVVGTSPTGELFF.

V is TRBV11-1 and J is TRBJ2-1, with D perhaps TRBD1 (5 bases). Trimming left V 5 bases short and J 5 bases short, with 10 bases between. This CDR3 spans 13 amino acids. The germline gives CDR1 SGHAT, CDR2 FQDESV (reference sequence). This chain's CDR3 is CASSINRNNEQFF. CDR3 nucleotides: TGTGCCAGCAGCATAAACAGGAACAATGAGCAGTTCTTC.

The chain uses TRBV18 and TRBJ2-7; TRBD2 is a possible D gene (5 bases). There are 14 residues in the CDR3. The germline V gene encodes CDR1 KGHSH and CDR2 LQKENI. V lost 3 bases to trimming and J lost 6 bases, with 15 bases between them. The CDR3 DNA is TGTGCCAGCTCACCTTTGGACTTTATGGGCGAGCAGTACTTC. It codes for CASSPLDFMGEQYF.

This clone was found once. J is TRBJ2-7 and V is TRBV29-1; perhaps TRBD2 as D (5 bases). V was pared by 4 bases and J by 4 bases, with 8 bases between. The CDR3 has 11 amino acids. Germline-derived CDR1 and CDR2 are SQVTM and ANQGSEA. The DNA of the CDR3 is TGCAGCGTTGGCAGAGGGTACGAGCAGTACTTC. It specifies CSVGRGYEQYF.

The rearrangement joins TRBV2 to TRBJ1-1; 8 bases fit TRBD1. The CDR3 sequence is 14 residues long. With V trimmed by 6 bases and J by 1 base, 4 bases remained unmatched. In germline, CDR1 is SNHLY, CDR2 FYNNEI. The CDR3, as DNA: TGTGCCAGCAGCGCAGGGGGCAGGAACACTGAAGCTTTCTTT. As protein: CASSAGGRNTEAFF.

This chain connects TRBV6-2 or TRBV6-3 to TRBJ1-5; 8 bases fit TRBD1. J was trimmed by 2 bases and V by 5 bases; bases with no gene match: 8. The CDR3 is 16 amino acids. Germline lookup yields CDR1 MNHEY and CDR2 SVGEGT. The CDR3 bases are TGTGCCAGCAGTGTAAGCAGGGGACAGGGCAATCAGCCCCAGCATTTT. Translation gives CASSVSRGQGNQPQHF.

The chain joins TRBV19 to TRBJ2-3; possible D gene TRBD1, 5 bases. Trimming took off 6 bases at V and 0 bases at J, with 13 bases between the two ends. Germline V gene lookup returns CDR1 LNHDA and CDR2 SQIVND (reference sequence). The CDR3 contains 15 residues. The CDR3 loop reads CASSHRSSSTDTQYF. The CDR3 bases are TGTGCCAGTAGCCACAGGTCCTCTAGCACAGATACGCAGTATTTT. The full variable domain, in which reference TRBV19 and TRBJ2-3 provide the parts outside the CDR3, is DGGITQSPKYLFRKEGQNVTLSCEQNLNHDAMYWYRQDPGQGLRLIYYSQIVNDFQKGDIAEGYSVSREKKESFPLTVTSAQKNPTAFYLCASSHRSSSTDTQYFGPGTRLTVL.

The chain carries TRBV7-2 and TRBJ1-5; unclear D gene. The CDR3 runs 17 residues. V was trimmed by 5 bases and J by 1 base, leaving 18 bases between them. Per the germline V gene, CDR1 is SGHTA and CDR2 is FQGNSA. The CDR3 bases are TGTGCCAGCAGCACACAGCCTCCCTCGGGGAGCAATCAGCCCCAGCATTTT. As protein: CASSTQPPSGSNQPQHF.

This clone was seen a few times. The chain couples TRBV7-9 to TRBJ1-2, with 9 positions matching TRBD1. CDR3 length: 15 amino acids. From germline, CDR1 is SEHNR and CDR2 FQNEAQ (reference sequence). The J segment lost 4 bases and the V segment lost 5 bases, leaving 8 bases of the junction unmatched. The CDR3 nucleotides read TGTGCCAGCAGCCTACCACCGGGACAGGGCTATGGCTACACCTTC. It codes for CASSLPPGQGYGYTF.

The rearrangement joins TRBV6-5 to TRBJ2-7; no firm D call. With 6 bases removed from V and 1 base from J, the gap between germline ends came to 16 bases. This CDR3 region has 15 residues. CDR1 is MNHEY, CDR2 SVGAGI, per germline. CDR3 DNA sequence: TGTGCCAGCAGGCCGGGTTATGGATTGTCCTACGAGCAGTACTTC. This encodes CASRPGYGLSYEQYF.

The chain has TRBV5-6 and TRBJ1-2, with 7 bases matching TRBD1. After removal of 1 base from V and 7 bases from J, the junction contained 1 base not matched to a gene. Germline CDR1 is SGHDT and CDR2 is YYEEEE. The CDR3 sequence is 12 residues long. CDR3 sequence: CASSLKGAGYTF. Here the CDR3 DNA reads TGTGCCAGCAGCTTGAAGGGGGCTGGCTACACCTTC.

The chain joins TRBV30 to TRBJ2-3; D is unresolved. The germline CDR1 and CDR2 sequences are GTSNPN and SVGIG (reference sequence). The ends were cut back, 2 bases at V and 5 bases at J, with 8 bases in the middle. This CDR3 spans 12 amino acids. CDR3: CAWSPLGDTQYF. CDR3 nucleotide sequence: TGTGCCTGGAGTCCCCTAGGAGATACGCAGTATTTT.

Only one count was recorded for this clone. The rearrangement uses TRBV19 and TRBJ1-1, with a tentative D call TRBD1 (6 bases). V gave up 4 bases and J gave up 0 bases, with 18 bases separating them. This CDR3 has 17 residues. Germline V gene lookup returns CDR1 LNHDA and CDR2 SQIVND (reference sequence). The CDR3 DNA sequence: TGTGCCAGTAGTACCCCTCTCGGGGGGCGTATGAACACTGAAGCTTTCTTT. It is translated as CASSTPLGGRMNTEAFF.

This chain uses TRBV9 with TRBJ2-5; TRBD1 aligns across 7 bases. CDR3 length: 15 amino acids. With V trimmed by 4 bases and J by 1 base, 7 bases remained unmatched. Germline lookup yields CDR1 SGDLS and CDR2 YYNGEE. CDR3 sequence (DNA): TGTGCCAGCAGCCCACCCGGGACAGCCCAAGAGACCCAGTACTTC. Translating gives CASSPPGTAQETQYF.

CDR3 sequence reads: CASSYSGGVTDTQYF. DNA for the CDR3: TGTGCCAGCAGTTACAGCGGGGGGGTCACAGATACGCAGTATTTT. The chain carries TRBV2 and TRBJ2-3; 10 positions agree with TRBD2. V lost 5 bases to trimming and J lost 2 bases; unmatched junction nucleotides: 4. The CDR3 runs 15 residues. Per the germline V gene, CDR1 is SNHLY and CDR2 is FYNNEI.

V is TRBV5-1 and J is TRBJ2-3; the match to TRBD1 covers 7 bases. Unmatched junction bases numbered 4, after V lost 4 bases and J lost 2 bases. The germline V gene has CDR1 SGHRS and CDR2 YFSETQ. This CDR3 comprises 14 residues. DNA of the CDR3: TGCGCCAGCAGCATGGGACAGCCCACAGATACGCAGTATTTT. This sequence encodes CASSMGQPTDTQYF.

The rearrangement links TRBV14 to TRBJ2-6, with D maybe TRBD2 (6 bases). Looked up from germline, CDR1 is SGHDN and CDR2 is FVKESK. V lost 0 bases, J lost 0 bases, and 12 bases lay in between. This CDR3 has 18 amino acids. The CDR3 loop is CASSQDPRRDSGANVLTF. The CDR3 bases are TGTGCCAGCAGCCAAGATCCACGGAGGGACTCTGGGGCCAACGTCCTGACTTTC.

The chain uses TRBV5-8 and TRBJ2-5; D remains unclear. The V gene's germline CDR1 is SGHTS and CDR2 YDEGEE. Trimming pared 6 bases from V and 1 base from J, leaving 10 bases between. The CDR3 sequence is 13 residues long. In DNA, the CDR3 is TGTGCCAGCACGACCGGGTCCCAAGAGACCCAGTACTTC. Translating it yields CASTTGSQETQYF.

CDR3 residues: CATSLTGASYEQYF. The CDR3 nucleotides are TGTGCCACCAGTTTAACAGGGGCCTCCTACGAGCAGTACTTC. The chain has TRBV24-1 and TRBJ2-7; 7 bases agree with TRBD1. J was trimmed by 0 bases and V by 6 bases; bases with no gene match: 4. Germline V gene lookup returns CDR1 KGHDR and CDR2 SFDVKD. The CDR3 runs 14 residues.

The chain recombines TRBV11-1 with TRBJ1-1; 7 positions agree with TRBD1. J lost 5 bases, V lost 4 bases, and 10 bases had no gene match. Germline CDR1 SGHAT, CDR2 FQDESV (reference sequence). This CDR3 region has 15 residues. The DNA of the CDR3 is TGTGCCAGCAGCTCCCGGACAGGTAAACTTACTGAAGCTTTCTTT. Protein: CASSSRTGKLTEAFF.

The V and J genes are TRBV7-9 and TRBJ2-4; 7 bases map to TRBD2. After removal of 2 bases from V and 6 bases from J, the junction contained 10 bases not matched to a gene. The CDR3 runs 16 residues. Germline CDR1 is SEHNR and CDR2 is FQNEAQ (reference sequence). CDR3 region: CASSLFYGGSLNIQYF. For the CDR3, the DNA is TGTGCCAGCAGCTTATTTTACGGGGGGTCCCTAAACATTCAGTACTTC.

The chain is built from TRBV6-5 and TRBJ2-7; D may be TRBD2 (5 bases). Trimming removed 0 bases at V and 3 bases at J, with 12 bases between. Germline lookup yields CDR1 MNHEY and CDR2 SVGAGI. There are 15 residues in the CDR3. The CDR3 nucleotides are TGTGCCAGCAGTTACTCCGGAGAGGGAGTCTACGAGCAGTACTTC. Translating gives CASSYSGEGVYEQYF.

This chain connects TRBV5-1 to TRBJ1-2; 8 bases are shared with TRBD1. Germline V gives CDR1 SGHRS, CDR2 YFSETQ. With 2 bases clipped from V and 4 bases from J, the junction kept 10 bases outside the gene matches. The CDR3 is 16 residues long. CDR3 region: CASSFDSAGGPYGYTF. The CDR3 nucleotides are TGCGCCAGCAGCTTTGATTCAGCAGGGGGCCCCTATGGCTACACCTTC.

This clone was seen only a few times. The V gene is TRBV29-1, the J gene TRBJ1-4; D unresolved. This CDR3 is built from 13 residues. V lost 7 bases and J lost 4, with 13 bases in between. Germline CDR1 is SQVTM and CDR2 is ANQGSEA. The CDR3, as DNA: TGCAGCGCATCGAGGGAGGTTAATGAAAAACTGTTTTTT. Translating gives CSASREVNEKLFF.

This clone occurred a few times. V and J are TRBV27 and TRBJ1-5, with TRBD1 matching 8 bases. This CDR3 comprises 14 residues. CDR1 is MNHEY, CDR2 SMNVEV, per germline (reference sequence). The V segment lost 3 bases and the J segment 9 bases; nucleotides outside the gene matches: 7. CDR3 amino acids: CASSLAQGGWPQHF. The CDR3 region has the DNA TGTGCCAGCAGTTTGGCACAGGGGGGATGGCCCCAGCATTTT.

The gene calls are TRBV5-5 and TRBJ1-2; 9 bases align to TRBD1. CDR3 length: 14 amino acids. Germline CDR1 SGHKS, CDR2 YYEKEE (reference sequence). Trimming cost V 3 bases and J 2 bases; bases outside gene matches: 2. CDR3 sequence: CASSWDRVNYGYTF. CDR3 DNA: TGTGCCAGCAGCTGGGACAGGGTAAACTATGGCTACACCTTC. Combining the CDR3 with reference TRBV5-5 and TRBJ1-2 gives the whole variable domain DAGVTQSPTHLIKTRGQQVTLRCSPISGHKSVSWYQQVLGQGPQFIFQYYEKEERGRGNFPDRFSARQFPNYSSELNVNALLLGDSALYLCASSWDRVNYGYTFGSGTRLTVV.

This clone was detected once. The CDR3 here is CASSPDVRQNTEAFF. CDR3 DNA: TGTGCCAGCAGCCCTGATGTGCGCCAGAACACTGAAGCTTTCTTT. This sequence joins TRBV7-2 and TRBJ1-1; D gene ambiguous. Trimming took off 5 bases at V and 1 base at J, with 14 bases between the two ends. Germline CDR1 reads SGHTA; CDR2 reads FQGNSA. This CDR3 has 15 amino acids. Based on the CDR3 plus reference TRBV7-2 and TRBJ1-1, the full variable domain is GAGVSQSPSNKVTEKGKDVELRCDPISGHTALYWYRQSLGQGLEFLIYFQGNSAPDKSGLPSDRFSAERTGGSVSTLTIQRTQQEDSAVYLCASSPDVRQNTEAFFGQGTRLTVV.

The chain links TRBV3-1 (or the pseudogene TRBV3-2) to TRBJ2-3, with TRBD1 as a possible D gene (5 bases). CDR1 and CDR2 from the germline V gene are LGHDT and YNNKEL (reference sequence). V was trimmed by 5 bases and J by 2 bases, leaving 8 bases between them. The CDR3 totals 13 residues. CDR3 amino acids: CASSSRATDTQYF. The CDR3 DNA sequence: TGTGCCAGCAGCTCCAGGGCCACAGATACGCAGTATTTT.

The chain has TRBV5-1 and TRBJ1-4; possible D gene TRBD1, 6 bases. This CDR3 contains 19 residues. V dropped 0 bases and J dropped 3 bases, with 21 bases sitting between them. Germline V lookup: CDR1 SGHRS, CDR2 YFSETQ. The CDR3, as DNA: TGCGCCAGCAGCTTGGTCAGGGGACGCGAGGAGTCCTCTAATGAAAAACTGTTTTTT. Its translation: CASSLVRGREESSNEKLFF.

V and J are TRBV11-2 and TRBJ2-7; 8 positions agree with TRBD1. J lost 5 bases, V lost 5 bases, and 5 bases had no gene match. This CDR3 has 13 amino acids. Germline V gene data show CDR1 as SGHAT and CDR2 as FQNNGV. The CDR3 region is CASSLDRDNEQYF. CDR3 DNA sequence: TGTGCCAGCAGCCTGGACAGGGACAACGAGCAGTACTTC.